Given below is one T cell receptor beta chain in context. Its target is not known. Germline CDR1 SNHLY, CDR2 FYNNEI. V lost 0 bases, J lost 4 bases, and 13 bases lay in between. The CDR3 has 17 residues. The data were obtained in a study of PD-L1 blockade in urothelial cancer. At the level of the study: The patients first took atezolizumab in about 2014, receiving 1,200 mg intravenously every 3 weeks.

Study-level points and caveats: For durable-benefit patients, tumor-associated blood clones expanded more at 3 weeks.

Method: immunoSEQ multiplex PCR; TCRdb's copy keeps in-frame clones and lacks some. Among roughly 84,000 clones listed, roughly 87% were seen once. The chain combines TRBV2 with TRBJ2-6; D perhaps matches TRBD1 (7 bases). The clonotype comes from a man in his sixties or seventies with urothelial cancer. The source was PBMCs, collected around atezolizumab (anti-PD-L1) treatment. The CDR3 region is CASSEATQGRGANVLTF. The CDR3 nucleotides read TGTGCCAGCAGTGAAGCCACACAGGGGAGGGGGGCCAACGTCCTGACTTTC.